These 6 T cell receptor beta chains came from one sample sequenced in a study of Graves' ophthalmopathy and Graves' hyperthyroidism. RNA transcripts yielded amplified TCR beta CDR3 regions. An initial RT-PCR round employing HTBI primers preceded a second-round multiplex PCR. TCRdb reprocessed the multiplex PCR reads via MiXCR and lists one record per CDR3 protein. The sample contains fewer than 350,000 distinct CDR3 sequences, about 17% of which appear only once. Material for sequencing was peripheral blood. These receptors came from an adult man with Graves' ophthalmopathy.

This clonotype was found many times. This rearrangement joins TRBV19 to TRBJ2-7, with D uncertain. This CDR3 is built from 13 residues. With 3 bases removed from V and 2 bases from J, the gap between germline ends came to 8 bases. CDR1 and CDR2 from the germline V gene are LNHDA and SQIVND (reference sequence). CDR3 residues: CASSMGRTYEQYF. In DNA, the CDR3 is TGTGCCAGTAGTATGGGCAGAACCTACGAGCAGTACTTC. Drawing the rest from reference TRBV19 and TRBJ2-7, the complete variable domain is DGGITQSPKYLFRKEGQNVTLSCEQNLNHDAMYWYRQDPGQGLRLIYYSQIVNDFQKGDIAEGYSVSREKKESFPLTVTSAQKNPTAFYLCASSMGRTYEQYFGPGTRLTVT.

This clonotype appeared many times. This chain uses TRBV7-9 with TRBJ2-7; 9 nucleotides align to TRBD2. The CDR3 length is 16 residues. V shed 0 bases and J 2 bases; nucleotides not matched to a gene: 5. In germline, CDR1 is SEHNR, CDR2 FQNEAQ (reference sequence). In nucleotides, the CDR3 is TGTGCCAGCAGCTTAGCCCGGGCTAGCGGGACCTACGAGCAGTACTTC. It encodes CASSLARASGTYEQYF.

The V gene is TRBV19, the J gene TRBJ1-6; D not certain. Germline V gene data show CDR1 as LNHDA and CDR2 as SQIVND (reference sequence). V lost 1 base, J lost 1 base, and 8 bases lay in between. The CDR3 spans 16 residues. In DNA, the CDR3 is TGTGCCAGTAGTATAGTAGGGAGGTCCTATAATTCACCCCTCCACTTT. Protein sequence: CASSIVGRSYNSPLHF.

This clonotype has at least ten counts. The chain employs TRBV6-1 and TRBJ1-5, with 8 nucleotides matching TRBD1. This CDR3 comprises 13 residues. Germline CDR1 and CDR2: MNHNS and SASEGT. Trimming took 4 bases from V and 8 from J; bases not matched to a gene: 4. The CDR3 loop is CASSGQGNEPQHF. CDR3 nucleotide sequence: TGTGCCAGCAGTGGACAGGGGAATGAGCCCCAGCATTTT.

This clonotype was seen more than once but under ten times. The chain combines TRBV18 with TRBJ1-5; possibly TRBD1 for D (5 bases). V lost 3 bases and J lost 5, with 14 bases in between. CDR3 size: 15 residues. Germline V gene lookup returns CDR1 KGHSH and CDR2 LQKENI. This CDR3 reads CASSPSGPWDQPQHF. The DNA of the CDR3 is TGTGCCAGCTCACCGTCGGGACCTTGGGATCAGCCCCAGCATTTT.

The chain carries TRBV6-1 and TRBJ1-1; 9 nucleotides line up with TRBD1. Per the germline V gene, CDR1 is MNHNS and CDR2 is SASEGT. CDR3 length: 13 amino acids. The V gene end was trimmed by 7 bases and the J gene end by 8 bases; junction bases not matched to a gene: 8. CDR3 sequence reads: CASTSGTGTEAFF. CDR3 in DNA: TGTGCCAGCACCTCCGGGACAGGGACCGAAGCTTTCTTT.